This T cell receptor (beta chain) was retrieved from a study of blood T cell repertoires in COVID-19. Regarding this clone: Other DNA sequences in the sample encode the same CDR3.

Data came from immunoSEQ multiplex PCR; TCRdb stores just in-frame clones and leaves some out. The table shows 120,000 or so clones, with 79% occurring only once. Trimming cost V 4 bases and J 7 bases, with 14 bases left between them. Germline-derived CDR1 and CDR2 are LNHDA and SQIVND (reference sequence). CDR3 size: 14 residues. The chain couples TRBV19 to TRBJ1-5; TRBD1 might be the D (5 bases). Sequenced input: peripheral blood. The receptor's source is a middle-aged man with active or convalescent COVID-19. CDR3 protein: CASSTTGAGQPQHF. In nucleotides, the CDR3 is TGTGCCAGTAGTACTACAGGAGCGGGACAGCCCCAGCATTTT.